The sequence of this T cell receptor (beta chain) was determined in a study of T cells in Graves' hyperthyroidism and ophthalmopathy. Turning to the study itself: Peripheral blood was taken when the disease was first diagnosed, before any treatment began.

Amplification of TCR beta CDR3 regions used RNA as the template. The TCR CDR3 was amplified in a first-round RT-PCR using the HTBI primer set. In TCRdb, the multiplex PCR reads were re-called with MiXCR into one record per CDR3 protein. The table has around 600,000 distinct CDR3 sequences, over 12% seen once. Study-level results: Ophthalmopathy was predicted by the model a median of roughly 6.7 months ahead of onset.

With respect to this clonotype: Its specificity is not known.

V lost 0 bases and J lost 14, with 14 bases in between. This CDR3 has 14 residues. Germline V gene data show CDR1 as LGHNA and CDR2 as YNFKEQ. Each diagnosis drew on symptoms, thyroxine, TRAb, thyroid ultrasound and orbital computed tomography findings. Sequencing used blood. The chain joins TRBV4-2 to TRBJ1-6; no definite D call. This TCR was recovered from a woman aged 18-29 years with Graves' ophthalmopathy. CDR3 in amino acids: CASSQDPTGFTLHF. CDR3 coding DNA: TGTGCCAGCAGCCAAGATCCGACGGGATTCACCCTCCACTTT.